This TCR beta chain was sequenced during a study of shared clonotypes between healthy human individuals (TCRdb year 2020). Broadly, across the study: The cohort included a few men and two women between 18 and 49 years of age. Between about 0.8 and 9 billion PBMCs per donor were obtained by leukapheresis. For each donor, three plates each were used for CD4 naive and CD4 memory, two plates were used for CD8 naive, and one plate was used for CD8 memory. The study deeply sequenced blood TCR repertoires of roughly five healthy adults to estimate repertoire size and the extent of clonotype sharing between individuals. Libraries were prepared and TCR repertoires were sequenced by different laboratories using diverse techniques, in order to increase sequencing depth and limit assay-specific biases.

Turning to this clone: Its antigen is still unknown. Base qualities are not recorded, but no much larger clone differs from it by a single base.

CD8 naive samples consisted of CD45RO-negative cells that were positively selected for CCR7, yielding a CD45RA+CCR7+ population without TemRA cells. The donors were healthy, HIV-negative adults who had no recently reported acute infections or vaccinations. Every donor was a Caucasian adult living in Nashville, Tennessee, USA. Blood was obtained by leukapheresis, after which PBMCs were separated by Ficoll-Histopaque density gradient centrifugation and cryopreserved in liquid nitrogen vapor phase. Analytical flow cytometry was used to check the purity and quantity of each magnetically sorted T cell population. From each sorted fraction, genomic DNA was isolated and quantified by UV absorbance on a Nanodrop 2000c. Using the deep immunoSEQ assay, TCR CDR3 regions were amplified from genomic DNA by multiplex PCR. Genomic DNA extracted from each cell subset was distributed evenly over all wells of several immunoSEQ 96-well plates, and each plate served as one replicate. For sorted subsets, approximately 190 ng genomic DNA, equal to about 30,000 T cell genomes, was loaded into each replicate PCR. Purified libraries were measured with a Qubit 3.0 fluorometer, size-checked on a Bioanalyzer 2100, and measured again with the KAPA Library Quantification kit. Each immunoSEQ 96-well plate was sequenced on its own single-read 150-cycle Illumina NextSeq 550 flow cell. For the original study's pipeline: Because the immunoSEQ output included only junctional sequences and no quality scores, the filtering could not be the same as the filtering used for full-length reads. To assign V/J genes and CDR3, sequences were annotated using PyIR, a Python wrapper for IgBLAST v1.9, with IMGT germline references. Any read was removed if the V/J assignment was weak (E-value above 1e-6), the CDR3 was missing, or the read contained stop codons, out-of-frame junctions, or ambiguous translated residues. V3J clonotypes were defined by identical inferred V gene, J gene, and CDR3 amino acid sequence. To compute the percentage overlap between repertoires, the number of shared unique clonotypes was divided by the size of the smaller repertoire. Richness of each repertoire was evaluated using RTK rarefaction, the Chao1 estimator, and Recon v2.1 estimates of unobserved clonotypes. OLGA was used to compute generation probabilities for all TCRbeta clonotypes that the gDNA method yielded from a handful of donors. This is the immuneACCESS table as TCRdb keeps it, with only in-frame sequences that have V and J called. A part of the clones is gone; compared with another copy, unresolved V genes explain less than half, and the rest is unexplained. That table gives V, J and clone size, and the DNA gave D and trimming. The sample has 630,000 or so clones on record, 95% to 98% of them singletons. The top ten clones comprise roughly 0.29% of the sample.

Study-wide findings and limitations: The small number of donors limited the genetic and exposure-history diversity represented. When several donors were compared, the shared fraction of clonotypes was around 5% for naive CD4, 3.5% to 4% for naive CD8, more than 2% for memory CD4, and 0.35% to 0.5% for memory CD8. Higher generation probabilities were observed for clonotypes shared by all four sorted-subset donors than for non-shared clonotypes. Pairwise subsampling indicated that sequencing depth was expected to affect the degree of clonotype sharing among donors. Incomplete sequencing was indicated by rarefaction of sorted-subset datasets, despite the large sequencing depth. Estimated clonotype richness was generally larger for naive than for memory subsets. Sampling was restricted to blood, and TCR repertoires in tissue are likely to differ from TCR repertoires in blood.

The source of this sequence is a man aged 25-40 years in good health. The specimen sequenced was naive CD8+ T cells sorted from blood. This specimen's cell subset or site label, per the study, means: CD45RA+CCR7+.

This receptor carries the CDR3 CASSPRQGLGTGELFF. The DNA sequence reads TGTGCCAGCAGCCCCCGACAGGGGCTAGGAACGGGGGAGCTGTTTTTT. The chain uses TRBV11-2 and TRBJ2-2, and 8 bases in between align with TRBD1. The germline V gene supplies CDR1 SGHAT and CDR2 FQNNGV. Compared with germline, V lacks 5 bases and J lacks 8 bases; bases without a gene match: 13. The CDR3 runs 16 amino acids, cysteine and phenylalanine included. Only CDR3 DNA remains: 48 bases, in frame from the first base.